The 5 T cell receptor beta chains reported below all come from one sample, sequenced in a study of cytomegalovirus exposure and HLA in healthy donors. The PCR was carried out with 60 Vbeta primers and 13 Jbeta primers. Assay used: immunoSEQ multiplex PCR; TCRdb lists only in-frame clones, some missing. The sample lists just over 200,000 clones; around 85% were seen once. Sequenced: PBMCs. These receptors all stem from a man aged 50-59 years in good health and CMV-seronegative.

CDR3 in DNA: TGTGCCAGCAGCGACAGCGGGCGTAGCTCCTACAATGAGCAGTTCTTC. Translated, it gives CASSDSGRSSYNEQFF. The chain joins TRBV6-4 to TRBJ2-1, with D perhaps matching TRBD2 (6 bases). The CDR3 has 16 residues. Per germline, CDR1 MRHNA and CDR2 SNTAGT. Trimming pared 6 bases from V and 0 bases from J, leaving 15 bases between.

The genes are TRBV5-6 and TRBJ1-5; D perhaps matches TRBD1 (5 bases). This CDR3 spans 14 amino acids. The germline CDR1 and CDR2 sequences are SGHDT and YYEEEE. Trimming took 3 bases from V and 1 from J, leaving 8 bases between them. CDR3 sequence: CASSWEGSNQPQHF. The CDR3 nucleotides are TGTGCCAGCAGCTGGGAGGGGAGCAATCAGCCCCAGCATTTT.

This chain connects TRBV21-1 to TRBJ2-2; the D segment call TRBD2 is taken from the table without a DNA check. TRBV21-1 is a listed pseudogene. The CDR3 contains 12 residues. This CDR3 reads CASSPRSGELFF. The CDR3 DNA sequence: TGTGCCAGCAGCCCGAGGTCCGGGGAGCTGTTTTTT.

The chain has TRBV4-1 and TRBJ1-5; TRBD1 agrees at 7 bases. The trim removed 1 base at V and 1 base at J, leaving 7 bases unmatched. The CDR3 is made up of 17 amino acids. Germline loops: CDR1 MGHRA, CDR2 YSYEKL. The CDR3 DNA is TGCGCCAGCAGCCAAGTATACAGGGGCAGCAGCAATCAGCCCCAGCATTTT. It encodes CASSQVYRGSSNQPQHF.

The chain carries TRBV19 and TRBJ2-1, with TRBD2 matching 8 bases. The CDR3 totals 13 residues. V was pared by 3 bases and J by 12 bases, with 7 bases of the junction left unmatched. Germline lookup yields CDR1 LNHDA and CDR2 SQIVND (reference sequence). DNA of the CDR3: TGTGCCAGTAGTATTCCTAGCGGGCGTGGGCAGTTCTTC. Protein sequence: CASSIPSGRGQFF.